This T cell receptor (beta chain) is drawn from a study of shared clonotypes between healthy human individuals. Only in-frame clones appear in the TCRdb table, and some are missing; sequencing was by immunoSEQ multiplex PCR. The sample contains 400,000 or so clones, 96% of which appear only once. V lost 5 bases and J 9 bases, leaving 14 bases between the germline ends. The CDR3 runs to 13 residues. CDR1 is MDHEN, CDR2 SYDVKM, per germline. Sequenced material: memory CD8+ T cells sorted from blood. Noted subset: CD45RO+ cells pooled with CCR7-negative TemRA cells. The chain couples TRBV28 to TRBJ2-1, with D hard to call. The receptor was isolated from a man aged 25 to 40 in good health. CDR3 nucleotide sequence: TGTGCCAGCAGTCCCCCTTCTGTGGGTGAGCAGTTCTTC. The encoded protein is CASSPPSVGEQFF. The full variable domain, completed using reference TRBV28 and TRBJ2-1, is DVKVTQSSRYLVKRTGEKVFLECVQDMDHENMFWYRQDPGLGLRLIYFSYDVKMKEKGDIPEGYSVSREKKERFSLILESASTNQTSMYLCASSPPSVGEQFFGPGTRLTVL.